This TCR beta chain was retrieved from a study of blood T cell repertoires in COVID-19 (dated by TCRdb to the early 2020s). Concerning the study at large: For ImmuneRACE Cohort 3, a participant was defined as recovered based on two consecutive negative NP/OP PCR tests, clearance by a healthcare professional, or resolution of symptoms. The samples were drawn from the first 160 participants of the ongoing ImmuneRACE study and from 1,200 or so subjects provided by 6 global collaborators. Deeply sampled blood TCRbeta repertoires from subjects exposed to, actively infected with, or recovered from COVID-19 were included in the dataset. The material from the prospective study consisted of cDNA or gDNA derived from T cells, B-cell-depleted T cells, or PBMCs. Samples from collaborators originated in the United States, Italy and Spain and spanned both the acute and convalescent phases of COVID-19. Where available, HLA class I and class II types were taken from metadata supplied by the sample provider and were not determined by assay-based typing. The sample metadata nearly always contained a de-identified subject ID, COVID-19 status, age in years and sex. The repertoires were released in a freely available public database meant as a resource for research on the immune response to SARS-CoV-2.

Study-level results and caveats: How much clinical and demographic metadata was included differed by source and by participant, and the metadata was provided uncurated.

Its CDR3 holds 13 amino acids, cysteine through phenylalanine. The entry retains the CDR3 DNA only, 39 bases that are in frame from base 1. For CDR1 and CDR2, the germline V gene lists MDHEN and SYDVKM. V ends up 7 bases short and J 2 bases short, with an unmatched junction base count of 3. Participants in the prospective study were enrolled through a virtual design, were aged about 18 to 100 years, and lived in roughly 24 United States geographic areas. Cohort assignment in the prospective study relied on participant-reported clinical history from a screening survey and a study questionnaire. In the prospective study, mobile phlebotomists collected whole blood, serum and a nasopharyngeal or oropharyngeal swab from each participant. Prospective study participants could optionally give additional blood draws and questionnaires over an approximately two-month period. Blood samples from the prospective study were shipped frozen or at room temperature prior to DNA extraction.

In the case of this clone: Its recognized antigen is unknown. No much larger clone is present one base from it, and per-base qualities are unavailable.

The immunoSEQ Assay, a bias-controlled multiplex PCR, was used to amplify TCRbeta CDR3 regions from genomic DNA. The authors processed their data as follows. The number of nucleated cells in each sample was estimated by amplification of reference gene primers within the assay. Sequence reads were collapsed and filtered to measure the absolute abundance of every unique TCRbeta CDR3 rearrangement. For each sample, productive Simpson clonality was calculated as the square root of Simpson's diversity index over productive rearrangements. TCRdb limited this immuneACCESS table to in-frame rearrangements with V and J called. A share of clones is missing; checked studies link under half to unresolved V genes, and the rest is unexplained. From that table come the V and J calls and clone size; the DNA was used to work out D and trimming. For this sample the table gives some 300,000 clones, of which more than 75% were detected only once. Over 2% of the sample is taken by the ten largest.

In this chain, TRBV28 is recombined with TRBJ1-2, with TRBD1 matching 8 junction bases. Sequencing was done on a sample of PBMCs or T cells enriched from blood (not recorded which). This TCR came from a woman aged 55-70 years in a cohort exposed to, infected with or recovered from COVID-19 (not recorded which). The bases are TGTGCCAGCATCAGACAGGGGAACTATGGCTACACCTTC. The translation is CASIRQGNYGYTF.